This TCR beta chain was captured in a study of T cell responses to AZD1222 COVID-19 vaccine. Overall study context: Samples with a second dose at about 4 or about 12 weeks were pooled together.

Produced via immunoSEQ multiplex PCR; TCRdb's table is partial and in-frame only. The sample records approximately 120,000 clones, 93% being singletons. This clone was detected only a few times. Its antigen remains unknown. Study-level results: Nearly half of spike-specific TCRs reportedly target unmutated variant regions. The span of vaccine-associated CD4 TCRs extended across spike, with dominance at 160-218 and 743-854.

The sequence came from an adult in good health. This sample comprised peripheral blood, obtained on day 0 of AZD1222 vaccination.

The CDR3 sequence: CSVLAEYEQYF. The CDR3 DNA reads as TGCAGTGTACTAGCGGAGTACGAGCAGTACTTC. This chain uses TRBV20-1 with TRBJ2-7, with TRBD2 identical over 8 bases. This CDR3 contains 11 residues. The V gene end was trimmed by 7 bases and the J gene end by 4 bases; junction bases not matched to a gene: 3. Looked up from germline, CDR1 is DFQATT and CDR2 is SNEGSKA (reference sequence).